Given below is one T cell receptor (beta chain) in context. Authors' processing steps: Reference gene primer amplification gave nucleated cell count estimates. The protocol was immunoSEQ multiplex PCR, while the TCRdb copy is restricted to in-frame clones and leaves out a portion. V and J calls and clone size are given by that table; D and trimming were obtained from the DNA. The sample shows 200,000 to 250,000 clones, around 80% of them seen only once. The sample is drawn from a study of blood T cell repertoires in COVID-19. Study-level information: Samples representing acute and convalescent COVID-19 were sourced from the United States, Italy and Spain. T cells, B-cell-depleted T cells, or PBMCs provided the cDNA or gDNA that served as material.

Sequencing used peripheral blood. This TCR came from a woman in her thirties or forties with acute or convalescent COVID-19.

The CDR3 region is CASSLWGGYTGELFF. CDR3 DNA: TGTGCCAGCAGCTTGTGGGGCGGTTACACCGGGGAGCTGTTTTTT. This chain uses TRBV5-8 with TRBJ2-2; tentative D call: TRBD1 (5 bases). The germline V gene has CDR1 SGHTS and CDR2 YDEGEE. The CDR3 extends over 15 amino acids. Trimming stripped 1 base from V and 3 bases from J, with 10 bases between.